This TCR beta chain was profiled in a study of liver allograft versus peripheral blood T cells. In the study overall: Comparisons were made between T cell receptor repertoires found in transplanted livers and those circulating in recipients' peripheral blood. Findings and limits, study-wide: Reported data describe T cell receptor repertoires within liver allografts as differing from those in peripheral blood.

One entry per CDR3 protein results from TCRdb running MiXCR on the reads. The sample carries more than 10,000 distinct CDR3 sequences, around 30% recorded once. Comments on this clonotype: The antigen is undetermined.

The TCR sequence derives from a human patient who had a liver transplant. Part of the T cell pool may stem from the graft donor.

The CDR3 DNA reads TGTGCCAGCTCACCAATGGGGTACTACGAGCAGTACTTC. This sequence encodes CASSPMGYYEQYF. The chain recombines TRBV18 with TRBJ2-7; no definite D call. The CDR3 consists of 13 residues. The V gene lost 2 bases and the J gene lost 3 bases, with 8 bases spanning the gap. CDR1 KGHSH and CDR2 LQKENI come from the germline V gene.